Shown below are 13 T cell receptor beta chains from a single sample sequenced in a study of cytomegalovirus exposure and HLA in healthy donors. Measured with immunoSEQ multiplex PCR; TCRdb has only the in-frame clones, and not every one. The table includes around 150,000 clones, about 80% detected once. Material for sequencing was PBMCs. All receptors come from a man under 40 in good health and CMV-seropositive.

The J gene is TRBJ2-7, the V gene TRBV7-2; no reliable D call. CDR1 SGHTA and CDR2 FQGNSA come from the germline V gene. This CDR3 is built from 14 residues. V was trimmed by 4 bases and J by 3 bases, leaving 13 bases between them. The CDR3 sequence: CASSSTYGFYEQYF. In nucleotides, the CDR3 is TGTGCCAGCAGCTCCACTTATGGTTTCTACGAGCAGTACTTC.

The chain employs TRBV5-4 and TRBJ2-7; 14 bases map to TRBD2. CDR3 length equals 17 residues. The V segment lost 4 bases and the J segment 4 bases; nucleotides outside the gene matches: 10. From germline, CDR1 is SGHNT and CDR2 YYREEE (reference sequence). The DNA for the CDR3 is TGTGCCAGCAGCGGCGGGACTAGCGGGAGTATTAGGTACGAGCAGTACTTC. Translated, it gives CASSGGTSGSIRYEQYF.

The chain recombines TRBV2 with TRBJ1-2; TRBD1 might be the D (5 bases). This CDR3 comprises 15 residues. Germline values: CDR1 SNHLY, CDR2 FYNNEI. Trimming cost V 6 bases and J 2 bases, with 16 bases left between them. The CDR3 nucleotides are TGTGCCAGCAGACGCTGGGGGGAAGGGAACTATGGCTACACCTTC. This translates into CASRRWGEGNYGYTF. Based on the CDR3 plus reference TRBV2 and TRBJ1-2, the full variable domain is EPEVTQTPSHQVTQMGQEVILRCVPISNHLYFYWYRQILGQKVEFLVSFYNNEISEKSEIFDDQFSVERPDGSNFTLKIRSTKLEDSAMYFCASRRWGEGNYGYTFGSGTRLTVV.

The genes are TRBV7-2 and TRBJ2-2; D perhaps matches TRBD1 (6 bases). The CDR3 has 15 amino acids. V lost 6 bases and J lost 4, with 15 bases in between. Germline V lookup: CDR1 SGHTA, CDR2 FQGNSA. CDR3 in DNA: TGTGCCAGCAGTTTAAACCAAGGGGGCACCGGGGAGCTGTTTTTT. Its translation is CASSLNQGGTGELFF.

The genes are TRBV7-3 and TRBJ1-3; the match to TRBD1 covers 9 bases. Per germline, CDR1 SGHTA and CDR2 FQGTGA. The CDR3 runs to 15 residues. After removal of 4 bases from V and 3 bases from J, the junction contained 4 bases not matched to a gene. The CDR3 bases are TGTGCCAGCAGCTCCACAGGGGGCGATGGAAACACCATATATTTT. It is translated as CASSSTGGDGNTIYF.

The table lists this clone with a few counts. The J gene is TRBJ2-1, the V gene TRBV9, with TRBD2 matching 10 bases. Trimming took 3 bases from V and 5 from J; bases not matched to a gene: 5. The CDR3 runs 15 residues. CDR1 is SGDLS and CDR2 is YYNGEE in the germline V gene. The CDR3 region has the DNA TGTGCCAGCAGCGGGACTAGCGGATGGGACAATGAGCAGTTCTTC. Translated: CASSGTSGWDNEQFF.

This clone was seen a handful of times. The CDR3 DNA sequence: TGTGCCAGCAGTACCGGTGGGACGGCGGGGGAGGGCTACACCTTC. It encodes CASSTGGTAGEGYTF. V gene TRBV6-5 combines with J gene TRBJ1-2; maybe TRBD1 (5 bases). The V gene lost 5 bases and the J gene lost 8 bases, with 21 bases spanning the gap. The CDR3 runs 15 residues. The germline gives CDR1 MNHEY, CDR2 SVGAGI.

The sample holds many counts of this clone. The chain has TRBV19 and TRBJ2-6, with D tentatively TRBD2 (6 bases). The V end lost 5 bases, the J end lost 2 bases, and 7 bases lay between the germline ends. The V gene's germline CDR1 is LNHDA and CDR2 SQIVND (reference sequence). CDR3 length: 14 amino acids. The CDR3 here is CASSWGAGANVLTF. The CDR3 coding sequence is TGTGCCAGTAGTTGGGGGGCTGGGGCCAACGTCCTGACTTTC. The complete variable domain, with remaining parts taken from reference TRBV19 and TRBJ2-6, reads DGGITQSPKYLFRKEGQNVTLSCEQNLNHDAMYWYRQDPGQGLRLIYYSQIVNDFQKGDIAEGYSVSREKKESFPLTVTSAQKNPTAFYLCASSWGAGANVLTFGAGSRLTVL.

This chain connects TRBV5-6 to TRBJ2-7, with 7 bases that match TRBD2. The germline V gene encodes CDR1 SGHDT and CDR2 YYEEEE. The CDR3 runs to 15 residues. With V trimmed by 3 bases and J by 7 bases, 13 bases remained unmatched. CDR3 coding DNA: TGTGCCAGCAGCTATGGGAGGGGATCTCTTCGTGAGCAGTACTTC. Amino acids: CASSYGRGSLREQYF.

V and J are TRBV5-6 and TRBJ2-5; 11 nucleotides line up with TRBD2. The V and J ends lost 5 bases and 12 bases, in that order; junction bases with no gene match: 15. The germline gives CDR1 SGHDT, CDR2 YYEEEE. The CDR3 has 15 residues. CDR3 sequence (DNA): TGTGCCAGCAGTATTGGTGGTAGCGGGAGGGCCCGAGAGTACTTC. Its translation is CASSIGGSGRAREYF.

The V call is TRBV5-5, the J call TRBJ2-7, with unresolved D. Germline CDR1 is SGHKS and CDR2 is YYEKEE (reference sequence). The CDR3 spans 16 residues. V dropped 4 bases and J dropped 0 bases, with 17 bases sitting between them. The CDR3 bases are TGTGCCAGCAGCCCCGCGGCCACCTCGTACTCCTACGAGCAGTACTTC. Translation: CASSPAATSYSYEQYF.

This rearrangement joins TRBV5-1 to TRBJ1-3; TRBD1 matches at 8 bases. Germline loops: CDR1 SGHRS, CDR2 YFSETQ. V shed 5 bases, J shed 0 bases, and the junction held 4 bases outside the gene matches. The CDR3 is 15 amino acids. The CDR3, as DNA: TGCGCCAGCAGTACCACAGGGGGCTCTGGAAACACCATATATTTT. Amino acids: CASSTTGGSGNTIYF.

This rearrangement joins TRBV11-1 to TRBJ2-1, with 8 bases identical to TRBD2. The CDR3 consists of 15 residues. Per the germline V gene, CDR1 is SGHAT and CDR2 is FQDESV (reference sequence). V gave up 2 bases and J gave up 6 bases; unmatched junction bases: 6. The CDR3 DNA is TGTGCCAGCAGCTTAAACGGGAGGGAAAGCAATGAGCAGTTCTTC. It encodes CASSLNGRESNEQFF.